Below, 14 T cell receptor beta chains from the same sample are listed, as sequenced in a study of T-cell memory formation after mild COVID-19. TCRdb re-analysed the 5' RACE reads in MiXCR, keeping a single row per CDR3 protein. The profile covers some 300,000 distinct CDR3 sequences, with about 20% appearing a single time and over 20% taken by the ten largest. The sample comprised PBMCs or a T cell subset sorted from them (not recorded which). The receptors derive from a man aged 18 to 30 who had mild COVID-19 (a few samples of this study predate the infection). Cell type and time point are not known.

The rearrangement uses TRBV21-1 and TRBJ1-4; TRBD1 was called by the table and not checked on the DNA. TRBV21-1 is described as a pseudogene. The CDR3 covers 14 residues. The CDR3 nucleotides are TGTGCCAGCGGTGTTGGACAGGGAGGAGAAAAACTGTTTTTT. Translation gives CASGVGQGGEKLFF.

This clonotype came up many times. The CDR3 sequence is CSARLPGLAGGPEETQYF. CDR3 sequence (DNA): TGCAGTGCTAGACTTCCCGGACTAGCGGGGGGGCCGGAGGAGACCCAGTACTTC. V gene TRBV20-1 combines with J gene TRBJ2-5, with 15 bases identical to TRBD2. Unmatched junction bases numbered 12, after V lost 2 bases and J lost 5 bases. The CDR3 sequence is 18 residues long. CDR1 and CDR2 (germline): DFQATT, SNEGSKA (reference sequence).

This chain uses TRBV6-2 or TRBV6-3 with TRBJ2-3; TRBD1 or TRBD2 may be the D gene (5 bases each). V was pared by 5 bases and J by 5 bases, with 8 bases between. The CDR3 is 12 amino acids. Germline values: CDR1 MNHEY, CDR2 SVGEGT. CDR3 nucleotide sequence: TGTGCCAGCAGTATGAGGGGAGATACGCAGTATTTT. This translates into CASSMRGDTQYF.

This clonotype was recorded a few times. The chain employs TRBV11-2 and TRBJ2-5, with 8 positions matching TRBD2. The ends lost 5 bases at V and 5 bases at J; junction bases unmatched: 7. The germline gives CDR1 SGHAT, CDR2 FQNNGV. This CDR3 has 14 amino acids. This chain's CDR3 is CASSQIAGMETQYF. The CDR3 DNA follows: TGTGCCAGCAGCCAAATAGCGGGGATGGAGACCCAGTACTTC.

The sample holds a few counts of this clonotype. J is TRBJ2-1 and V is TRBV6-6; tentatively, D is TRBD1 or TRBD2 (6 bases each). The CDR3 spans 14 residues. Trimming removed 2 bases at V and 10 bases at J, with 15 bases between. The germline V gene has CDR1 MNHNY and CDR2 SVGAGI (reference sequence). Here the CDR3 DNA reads TGTGCCAGCAGTTACGGTATCGGGGGCAGGGAGCAGTTCTTC. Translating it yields CASSYGIGGREQFF.

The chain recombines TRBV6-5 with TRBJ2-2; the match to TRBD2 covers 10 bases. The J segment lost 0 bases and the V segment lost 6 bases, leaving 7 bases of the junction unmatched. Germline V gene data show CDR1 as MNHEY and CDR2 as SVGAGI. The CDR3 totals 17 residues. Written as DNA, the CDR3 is TGTGCCAGCAGAAGGGGACTAGCGCGGACGAACACCGGGGAGCTGTTTTTT. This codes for CASRRGLARTNTGELFF.

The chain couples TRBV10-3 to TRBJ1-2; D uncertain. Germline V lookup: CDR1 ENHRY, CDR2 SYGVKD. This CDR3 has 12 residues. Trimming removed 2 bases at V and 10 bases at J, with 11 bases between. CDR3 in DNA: TGTGCCATCAGTGAGGAACTTAACCTCTACACCTTC. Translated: CAISEELNLYTF.

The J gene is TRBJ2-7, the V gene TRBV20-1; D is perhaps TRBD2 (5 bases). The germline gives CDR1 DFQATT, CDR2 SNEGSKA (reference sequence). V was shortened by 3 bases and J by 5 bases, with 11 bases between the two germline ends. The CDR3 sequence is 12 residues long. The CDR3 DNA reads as TGCAGTGCTAGGGGGTCCGGGAACGAGCAGTACTTC. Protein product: CSARGSGNEQYF.

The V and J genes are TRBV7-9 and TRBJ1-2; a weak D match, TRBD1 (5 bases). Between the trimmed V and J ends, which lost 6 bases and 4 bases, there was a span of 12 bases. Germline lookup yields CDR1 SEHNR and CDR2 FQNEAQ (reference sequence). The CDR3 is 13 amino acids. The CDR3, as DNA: TGTGCCAGCAGGTCCAGGGAGAGCTATGGCTACACCTTC. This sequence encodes CASRSRESYGYTF.

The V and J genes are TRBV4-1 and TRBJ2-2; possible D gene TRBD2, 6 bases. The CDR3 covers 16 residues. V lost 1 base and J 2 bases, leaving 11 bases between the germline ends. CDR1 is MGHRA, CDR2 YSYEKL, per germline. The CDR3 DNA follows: TGCGCCAGCAGCCAAGTTCGGGGGTTTAACACCGGGGAGCTGTTTTTT. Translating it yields CASSQVRGFNTGELFF.

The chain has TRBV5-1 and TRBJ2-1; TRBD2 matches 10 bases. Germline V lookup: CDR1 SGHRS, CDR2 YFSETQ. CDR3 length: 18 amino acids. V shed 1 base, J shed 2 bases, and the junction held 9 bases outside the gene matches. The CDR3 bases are TGCGCCAGCAGCTTGAGCGGGGGGGCCCCGTGGCCCTACAATGAGCAGTTCTTC. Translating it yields CASSLSGGAPWPYNEQFF.

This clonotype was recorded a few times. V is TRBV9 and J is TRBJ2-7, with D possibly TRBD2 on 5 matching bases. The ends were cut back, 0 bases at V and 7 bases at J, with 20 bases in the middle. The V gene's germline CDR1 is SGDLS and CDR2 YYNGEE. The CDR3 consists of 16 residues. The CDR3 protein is CASSVEPSGGALEQYF. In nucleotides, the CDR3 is TGTGCCAGCAGCGTAGAGCCCAGCGGTGGCGCTTTGGAGCAGTACTTC.

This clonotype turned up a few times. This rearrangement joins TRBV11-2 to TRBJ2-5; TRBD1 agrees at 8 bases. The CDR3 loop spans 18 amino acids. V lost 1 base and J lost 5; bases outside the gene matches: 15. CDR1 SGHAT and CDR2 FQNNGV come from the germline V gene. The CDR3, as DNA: TGTGCCAGCAGCTTAGTTGGACAGGGAATTTCCGTTTTGGAGACCCAGTACTTC. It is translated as CASSLVGQGISVLETQYF.

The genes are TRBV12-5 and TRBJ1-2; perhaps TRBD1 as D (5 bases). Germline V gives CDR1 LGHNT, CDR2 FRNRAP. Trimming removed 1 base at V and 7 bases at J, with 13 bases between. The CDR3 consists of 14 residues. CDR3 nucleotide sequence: TGTGCTAGTGGTTTGGGGGAAGGGGCGAGTGGCTACACCTTC. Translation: CASGLGEGASGYTF. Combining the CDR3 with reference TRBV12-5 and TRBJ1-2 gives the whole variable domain DARVTQTPRHKVTEMGQEVTMRCQPILGHNTVFWYRQTMMQGLELLAYFRNRAPLDDSGMPKDRFSAEMPDATLATLKIQPSEPRDSAVYFCASGLGEGASGYTFGSGTRLTVV.